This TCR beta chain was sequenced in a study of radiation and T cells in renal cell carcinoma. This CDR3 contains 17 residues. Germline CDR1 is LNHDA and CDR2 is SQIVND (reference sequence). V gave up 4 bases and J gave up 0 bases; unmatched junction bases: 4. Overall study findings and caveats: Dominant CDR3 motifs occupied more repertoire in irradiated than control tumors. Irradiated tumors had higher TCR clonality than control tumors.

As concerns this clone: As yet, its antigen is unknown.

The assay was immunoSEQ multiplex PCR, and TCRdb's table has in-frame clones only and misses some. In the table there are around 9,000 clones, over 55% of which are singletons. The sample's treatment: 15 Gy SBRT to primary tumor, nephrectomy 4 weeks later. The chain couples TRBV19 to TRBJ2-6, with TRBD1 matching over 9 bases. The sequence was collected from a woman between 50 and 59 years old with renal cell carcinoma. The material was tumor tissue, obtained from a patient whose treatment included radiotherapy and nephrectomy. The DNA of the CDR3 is TGTGCCAGTAGTACCGGGACAGGGAGCTCTGGGGCCAACGTCCTGACTTTC. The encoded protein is CASSTGTGSSGANVLTF.